This is a list of T cell receptor beta chains from one sample in a study of blood T cell repertoires in COVID-19. Repertoires were generated with immunoSEQ multiplex PCR, while TCRdb's copy carries only in-frame clones and drops some. This table holds 100,000 or so clones, 70% to 90% found once. The sequenced sample was peripheral blood. These receptors were obtained from a woman in her sixties with acute or convalescent COVID-19. The CDR3 runs from the conserved cysteine through the conserved F or W. The order of the fields is J gene, clone size, V gene, D gene, CDR3 protein, CDR3 DNA. The D gene is left open where the match is weak. Expanded clones are given a class, and other clones once, few, many or no size at all.

J gene: TRBJ1-5
clone size: NA
V gene: TRBV19
D gene: TRBD1
CDR3 protein: CASSTQGVAWQPQHF
CDR3 DNA: TGTGCCAGTAGTACCCAGGGGGTAGCATGGCAGCCCCAGCATTTT

J gene: TRBJ1-2
clone size: NA
V gene: TRBV6-1
D gene: NA
CDR3 protein: CASSDGGGDGYTF
CDR3 DNA: TGTGCCAGCAGTGACGGGGGAGGGGATGGCTACACCTTC

J gene: TRBJ2-2
clone size: NA
V gene: TRBV6-5
D gene: NA
CDR3 protein: CASSYLGRNTGELFF
CDR3 DNA: TGTGCCAGCAGTTACCTCGGGAGGAACACCGGGGAGCTGTTTTTT

J gene: TRBJ2-7
clone size: NA
V gene: TRBV29-1
D gene: TRBD1
CDR3 protein: CSAITGGPGAEQYF
CDR3 DNA: TGCAGCGCCATTACAGGGGGACCAGGAGCGGAGCAGTACTTC

J gene: TRBJ2-1
clone size: NA
V gene: TRBV24-1
D gene: TRBD2
CDR3 protein: CATSDPTKLAGGGYEQFF
CDR3 DNA: TGTGCCACCAGTGACCCGACCAAACTAGCGGGAGGTGGGTATGAGCAGTTCTTC

J gene: TRBJ2-5
clone size: NA
V gene: TRBV2
D gene: TRBD2
CDR3 protein: CASTRTSGVGETQYF
CDR3 DNA: TGTGCCAGCACCCGGACTAGCGGGGTGGGGGAGACCCAGTACTTC

J gene: TRBJ2-1
clone size: NA
V gene: TRBV5-4
D gene: NA
CDR3 protein: CASSLPRGNNEQFF
CDR3 DNA: TGTGCCAGCAGCTTGCCCCGGGGGAACAATGAGCAGTTCTTC

J gene: TRBJ1-2
clone size: NA
V gene: TRBV7-2
D gene: TRBD1
CDR3 protein: CASSLSGAGGVYGYTF
CDR3 DNA: TGTGCCAGCAGCTTATCAGGCGCAGGGGGCGTTTATGGCTACACCTTC

J gene: TRBJ2-1
clone size: NA
V gene: TRBV5-1
D gene: NA
CDR3 protein: CASSLAQDNEQFF
CDR3 DNA: TGCGCCAGCAGCTTGGCCCAGGATAATGAGCAGTTCTTC

J gene: TRBJ2-2
clone size: many
V gene: TRBV24-1
D gene: NA
CDR3 protein: CATSDLFRGGELFF
CDR3 DNA: TGTGCCACCAGTGATTTGTTTAGGGGCGGGGAGCTGTTTTTT

J gene: TRBJ1-3
clone size: NA
V gene: TRBV24-1
D gene: NA
CDR3 protein: CATSKGQGNTIYF
CDR3 DNA: TGTGCCACCAGTAAAGGACAAGGAAACACCATATATTTT

J gene: TRBJ2-4
clone size: few
V gene: TRBV6-1
D gene: NA
CDR3 protein: CASSEEASSVTALAKNIQYF
CDR3 DNA: TGTGCCAGCAGTGAAGAAGCCTCGTCCGTGACAGCGCTAGCCAAAAACATTCAGTACTTC

J gene: TRBJ2-1
clone size: once
V gene: TRBV11-2
D gene: NA
CDR3 protein: CASSLGTVGEQFF
CDR3 DNA: TGTGCCAGCAGCTTAGGGACAGTCGGTGAGCAGTTCTTC

J gene: TRBJ2-1
clone size: NA
V gene: TRBV28
D gene: TRBD2
CDR3 protein: CASSFGTSGRLREQFF
CDR3 DNA: TGTGCCAGCAGTTTCGGGACTAGCGGGAGACTAAGGGAGCAGTTCTTC

J gene: TRBJ1-5
clone size: once
V gene: TRBV28
D gene: NA
CDR3 protein: CATGNSYQPQHF
CDR3 DNA: TGTGCCACCGGGAACAGCTATCAGCCCCAGCATTTT

J gene: TRBJ2-5
clone size: NA
V gene: TRBV5-1
D gene: TRBD1
CDR3 protein: CASSTDRAQETQYF
CDR3 DNA: TGCGCCAGCAGCACCGACAGGGCTCAAGAGACCCAGTACTTC

J gene: TRBJ1-3
clone size: NA
V gene: TRBV28
D gene: NA
CDR3 protein: CATKVGGTGNTIYF
CDR3 DNA: TGTGCCACGAAGGTCGGGGGAACTGGAAACACCATATATTTT

J gene: TRBJ2-1
clone size: NA
V gene: TRBV11-1
D gene: NA
CDR3 protein: CASSLLDKINEQFF
CDR3 DNA: TGTGCCAGCAGCTTATTGGACAAGATTAATGAGCAGTTCTTC

J gene: TRBJ1-4
clone size: NA
V gene: TRBV19
D gene: NA
CDR3 protein: CASSKQGLDEKLFF
CDR3 DNA: TGTGCCAGTAGTAAACAGGGTCTAGATGAAAAACTGTTTTTT

J gene: TRBJ1-1
clone size: few
V gene: TRBV6-6
D gene: TRBD1
CDR3 protein: CASSWMDRGGDTEAFF
CDR3 DNA: TGTGCCAGCAGTTGGATGGACAGGGGCGGGGACACTGAAGCTTTCTTT

J gene: TRBJ2-7
clone size: NA
V gene: TRBV4-1
D gene: TRBD2
CDR3 protein: CASSQDQLAGGNEQYF
CDR3 DNA: TGCGCCAGCAGCCAAGATCAACTAGCGGGAGGAAACGAGCAGTACTTC

J gene: TRBJ1-1
clone size: few
V gene: TRBV5-4
D gene: TRBD1
CDR3 protein: CASSLVDRGQLNTEAFF
CDR3 DNA: TGTGCCAGCAGCTTGGTTGACAGGGGGCAACTGAACACTGAAGCTTTCTTT

J gene: TRBJ1-1
clone size: NA
V gene: TRBV5-1
D gene: NA
CDR3 protein: CASSLAGMNTEAFF
CDR3 DNA: TGCGCCAGCAGCTTAGCAGGCATGAACACTGAAGCTTTCTTT

J gene: TRBJ2-5
clone size: NA
V gene: TRBV18
D gene: NA
CDR3 protein: CASSPQLDQETQYF
CDR3 DNA: TGTGCCAGCTCACCACAATTAGACCAAGAGACCCAGTACTTC

J gene: TRBJ1-2
clone size: NA
V gene: TRBV7-3
D gene: TRBD1
CDR3 protein: CASSDQGADGYTF
CDR3 DNA: TGTGCCAGCAGCGACCAGGGGGCGGATGGCTACACCTTC

J gene: TRBJ2-1
clone size: NA
V gene: TRBV20-1
D gene: NA
CDR3 protein: CSASYRNNEQFF
CDR3 DNA: TGCAGTGCTAGTTACAGGAACAATGAGCAGTTCTTC

J gene: TRBJ1-2
clone size: NA
V gene: TRBV6-6
D gene: TRBD1
CDR3 protein: CASSLDRGIQEYTF
CDR3 DNA: TGTGCCAGCAGTTTAGACAGGGGGATTCAGGAGTACACCTTC

J gene: TRBJ2-1
clone size: NA
V gene: TRBV5-6
D gene: TRBD2
CDR3 protein: CASSRGLAGVGSYNEQFF
CDR3 DNA: TGTGCCAGCAGCAGGGGACTAGCGGGAGTAGGGTCCTACAATGAGCAGTTCTTC

J gene: TRBJ1-5
clone size: once
V gene: TRBV28
D gene: NA
CDR3 protein: CASSGGWQGNQPQHF
CDR3 DNA: TGTGCCAGCAGTGGGGGCTGGCAGGGCAATCAGCCCCAGCATTTT

J gene: TRBJ2-3
clone size: NA
V gene: TRBV18
D gene: NA
CDR3 protein: CASSPMTAMLVESTDTQYF
CDR3 DNA: TGTGCCAGCTCACCAATGACAGCTATGCTGGTGGAGAGCACAGATACGCAGTATTTT

J gene: TRBJ2-6
clone size: NA
V gene: TRBV19
D gene: TRBD2
CDR3 protein: CAVKAGGNPGANVLTF
CDR3 DNA: TGTGCCGTCAAAGCGGGAGGGAACCCTGGGGCCAACGTCCTGACTTTC

J gene: TRBJ2-1
clone size: NA
V gene: TRBV6-5
D gene: TRBD1
CDR3 protein: CASSYPGTGVNEQFF
CDR3 DNA: TGTGCCAGCAGTTACCCCGGGACAGGAGTTAATGAGCAGTTCTTC

J gene: TRBJ2-2
clone size: NA
V gene: TRBV29-1
D gene: NA
CDR3 protein: CSVGQGADTGELFF
CDR3 DNA: TGCAGCGTTGGTCAGGGTGCGGACACCGGGGAGCTGTTTTTT

J gene: TRBJ1-1
clone size: NA
V gene: TRBV29-1
D gene: TRBD1
CDR3 protein: CSVSMTGGTEAFF
CDR3 DNA: TGCAGCGTCTCCATGACAGGGGGCACTGAAGCTTTCTTT

J gene: TRBJ2-3
clone size: NA
V gene: TRBV19
D gene: NA
CDR3 protein: CASNGGGRGGTDTQYF
CDR3 DNA: TGTGCCAGTAACGGGGGCGGCCGGGGGGGCACAGATACGCAGTATTTT

J gene: TRBJ2-7
clone size: NA
V gene: TRBV7-8
D gene: NA
CDR3 protein: CASSEQGYEQYF
CDR3 DNA: TGTGCCAGCAGCGAACAGGGTTACGAGCAGTACTTC

J gene: TRBJ2-1
clone size: NA
V gene: TRBV4-1
D gene: TRBD2
CDR3 protein: CASSLTSGSFNNEQFF
CDR3 DNA: TGCGCCAGCAGCTTGACTAGCGGGAGTTTCAACAATGAGCAGTTCTTC

J gene: TRBJ2-5
clone size: NA
V gene: TRBV14
D gene: TRBD1
CDR3 protein: CASSQAGTGRKTQYF
CDR3 DNA: TGTGCCAGCAGCCAAGCCGGGACAGGGCGAAAGACCCAGTACTTC

J gene: TRBJ2-1
clone size: NA
V gene: TRBV27
D gene: TRBD2
CDR3 protein: CATHTVAGGLGEQFF
CDR3 DNA: TGTGCCACCCACACCGTCGCGGGAGGCCTCGGGGAGCAGTTCTTC

J gene: TRBJ2-7
clone size: once
V gene: TRBV30
D gene: TRBD2
CDR3 protein: CAWSRLAGGYEQYF
CDR3 DNA: TGTGCCTGGAGTAGACTAGCGGGAGGCTACGAGCAGTACTTC

J gene: TRBJ2-5
clone size: NA
V gene: TRBV13
D gene: NA
CDR3 protein: CASSLRTKQETQYF
CDR3 DNA: TGTGCCAGCAGCCTTAGGACAAAGCAAGAGACCCAGTACTTC

J gene: TRBJ2-1
clone size: NA
V gene: TRBV5-5
D gene: TRBD2
CDR3 protein: CASSLVRLAGGYNEQFF
CDR3 DNA: TGTGCCAGCAGCTTGGTACGGTTAGCGGGAGGGTACAATGAGCAGTTCTTC

J gene: TRBJ1-1
clone size: NA
V gene: TRBV19
D gene: TRBD1
CDR3 protein: CASSATGLTKTEAFF
CDR3 DNA: TGTGCCAGTAGTGCGACAGGGTTGACCAAAACTGAAGCTTTCTTT

J gene: TRBJ1-2
clone size: NA
V gene: TRBV9
D gene: NA
CDR3 protein: CASSPDNNYGYTF
CDR3 DNA: TGTGCCAGCAGCCCAGACAATAACTATGGCTACACCTTC

J gene: TRBJ2-2
clone size: NA
V gene: TRBV6-1
D gene: NA
CDR3 protein: CASSEDFSPTGELFF
CDR3 DNA: TGTGCCAGCAGTGAAGACTTCTCTCCTACCGGGGAGCTGTTTTTT

J gene: TRBJ1-1
clone size: few
V gene: TRBV7-9
D gene: NA
CDR3 protein: CASSLETGNTEAFF
CDR3 DNA: TGTGCCAGCAGCTTAGAGACAGGGAACACTGAAGCTTTCTTT

J gene: TRBJ2-7
clone size: NA
V gene: TRBV28
D gene: TRBD2
CDR3 protein: CASSTGGRVTYEQYF
CDR3 DNA: TGTGCCAGCAGTACGGGAGGGCGAGTGACCTACGAGCAGTACTTC

J gene: TRBJ1-1
clone size: NA
V gene: TRBV4-2
D gene: NA
CDR3 protein: CASSQDRAYEAFF
CDR3 DNA: TGTGCCAGCAGCCAAGACCGCGCCTATGAAGCTTTCTTT

J gene: TRBJ1-4
clone size: NA
V gene: TRBV29-1
D gene: TRBD1
CDR3 protein: CSATTGNEEKLFF
CDR3 DNA: TGCAGCGCTACGACAGGGAATGAAGAAAAACTGTTTTTT

J gene: TRBJ2-1
clone size: NA
V gene: TRBV19
D gene: NA
CDR3 protein: CASSVDWTSVDEQFF
CDR3 DNA: TGTGCCAGTAGTGTGGACTGGACCTCTGTGGATGAGCAGTTCTTC

J gene: TRBJ1-1
clone size: few
V gene: TRBV7-3
D gene: TRBD1
CDR3 protein: CASSLTLDRGSEAFF
CDR3 DNA: TGTGCCAGCAGCTTAACGCTGGACAGGGGTTCTGAAGCTTTCTTT

J gene: TRBJ2-2
clone size: NA
V gene: TRBV19
D gene: TRBD2
CDR3 protein: CASSIIAGRTGELFF
CDR3 DNA: TGTGCCAGTAGTATCATAGCGGGACGAACCGGGGAGCTGTTTTTT

J gene: TRBJ1-4
clone size: once
V gene: TRBV9
D gene: TRBD1
CDR3 protein: CASSAGGGRTGGEKLFF
CDR3 DNA: TGTGCCAGCAGCGCGGGAGGTGGTAGGACAGGGGGCGAAAAACTGTTTTTT

J gene: TRBJ1-5
clone size: NA
V gene: TRBV28
D gene: TRBD1
CDR3 protein: CASSPHRGQGNQPQHF
CDR3 DNA: TGTGCCAGCAGTCCCCACAGGGGACAAGGCAATCAGCCCCAGCATTTT

J gene: TRBJ2-3
clone size: NA
V gene: TRBV28
D gene: NA
CDR3 protein: CASNPPGTDTQYF
CDR3 DNA: TGTGCCAGCAACCCCCCGGGCACAGATACGCAGTATTTT